This paragraph reports one TCR beta chain. Its antigen is as yet unknown. J lost 0 bases, V lost 0 bases, and 3 bases had no gene match. Germline V gives CDR1 LGHNA, CDR2 YNFKEQ. The CDR3 length is 17 residues. This specimen belongs to a study of shared clonotypes between healthy human individuals. For each subset, genomic DNA was distributed in equal portions over several immunoSEQ plates. Profiling relied on immunoSEQ multiplex PCR, and the TCRdb table lists in-frame clones only, not all of them. Of a few million clones listed, around nine tenths were seen once; the top ten hold more than 0.12%. Points from the study as a whole: Estimated richness was generally greater in naive than memory subsets.

This receptor was identified in a man younger than 35 in good health. The V and J genes are TRBV4-2 and TRBJ1-3; 9 nucleotides align to TRBD1. Sequencing was performed on naive CD4+ T cells sorted from blood. Subset given: CD45RA+ positively selected. For the CDR3, the DNA is TGTGCCAGCAGCCAAGATCGGACAGGGGACTCTGGAAACACCATATATTTT. Its protein is CASSQDRTGDSGNTIYF.